This record concerns one T cell receptor beta chain sequence. Antigen: not known. The germline CDR1 and CDR2 sequences are DFQATT and SNEGSKA (reference sequence). After removal of 1 base from V and 4 bases from J, the junction contained 6 bases not matched to a gene. This CDR3 spans 15 amino acids. Libraries were made from TCR beta cDNA, and they carried unique molecular identifiers. Each CDR3 protein is one row after TCRdb ran MiXCR on the PCR reads. The top ten hold 5% to 6% of the sample, which has more than 500,000 distinct CDR3 sequences, around 34% seen once. The data derive from a study of post-analysis software for immune sequencing data. Study-level information: Some patients lacked subtype; others had relapsing-remitting, secondary progressive or progressive-relapsing disease.

Study-wide results and limits: Under F measure analysis, samples from one preparation batch co-clustered strongly. Relative to controls, patients had about five TRBV segments at higher frequency, with TRBV5-6, TRBV5-1 and TRBV20-1 among these.

The chain carries TRBV20-1 and TRBJ1-5; TRBD1 matches at 8 bases. The source is a girl under 18 with multiple sclerosis. Sequences were obtained from blood. The CDR3 here is CSARGGTGQNQPQHF. The CDR3 nucleotides are TGCAGTGCTAGAGGCGGGACAGGACAAAATCAGCCCCAGCATTTT.